Following are 19 T cell receptor beta chains from one sample sequenced in a study of cytomegalovirus exposure and HLA in healthy donors. The PCR ran on 60 Vbeta and 13 Jbeta primers. Assay: immunoSEQ multiplex PCR; the TCRdb copy retains only in-frame clones and omits some. This sample carries about 87,000 clones, approximately 7.7% of them seen once, and the ten largest clones take about 2.5%. Sequenced material: PBMCs. These receptors were taken from a man between 45 and 60 years old in good health and CMV-seronegative.

Turning to this clone: At one end the junction does not follow the germline gene, possibly because of a read error. J is TRBJ2-2 and V is TRBV7-7, with 10 bases fitting TRBD2. The CDR3 loop spans 16 amino acids. Per germline, CDR1 SSHAT and CDR2 FNYEAQ (reference sequence). The chain's CDR3 is CASTTTSGENTGELFF. CDR3 DNA: TGTGCTAGCACCACTACTAGCGGGGAGAACACCGGGGAGCTGTTTTTT.

This clone was picked up a small number of times. The sample holds other DNA sequences that translate to the same CDR3. The gene calls are TRBV7-2 and TRBJ2-3, with 11 bases identical to TRBD2. The V and J ends lost 5 bases and 5 bases, in that order; junction bases with no gene match: 6. Germline CDR1 is SGHTA and CDR2 is FQGNSA. The CDR3 consists of 15 residues. The CDR3 region has the DNA TGTGCCAGCAGCCTTATAGCGGGAGGGGGAGATACGCAGTATTTT. This sequence encodes CASSLIAGGGDTQYF. The full variable domain, its missing parts supplied by reference TRBV7-2 and TRBJ2-3, is GAGVSQSPSNKVTEKGKDVELRCDPISGHTALYWYRQSLGQGLEFLIYFQGNSAPDKSGLPSDRFSAERTGGSVSTLTIQRTQQEDSAVYLCASSLIAGGGDTQYFGPGTRLTVL.

The V call is TRBV19, the J call TRBJ1-5; tentatively, D is TRBD1 (5 bases). This CDR3 region has 17 residues. Trimming removed 1 base from V and 1 base from J, with 14 bases in between. CDR1 is LNHDA, CDR2 SQIVND, per germline (reference sequence). CDR3 residues: CASSIGYRRLSNQPQHF. DNA of the CDR3: TGTGCCAGTAGTATAGGCTACAGGCGTTTAAGCAATCAGCCCCAGCATTTT.

This chain joins TRBV7-6 and TRBJ2-2; D not certain. The V gene's germline CDR1 is SGHVS and CDR2 FNYEAQ. V lost 1 base and J lost 4, with 10 bases in between. This CDR3 has 15 amino acids. CDR3 sequence (DNA): TGTGCCAGCAGCTTAGTCGTGGGCGCCACCGGGGAGCTGTTTTTT. Residues: CASSLVVGATGELFF.

Only a few counts were recorded for this clone. The CDR3 coding sequence is TGTGCCAGTAGTATAAGGGAACAGGGGAGCGACGAGCAGTACTTC. As protein: CASSIREQGSDEQYF. This chain links TRBV19 with TRBJ2-7, with 7 bases fitting TRBD1. Germline trimming cut 2 bases from V and 5 bases from J; bases unmatched to any gene: 9. The CDR3 is 15 residues long. CDR1 and CDR2 from the germline V gene are LNHDA and SQIVND (reference sequence).

V gene TRBV4-3 combines with J gene TRBJ2-5; TRBD1 might be the D (5 bases). The germline V and J ends were trimmed by 0 bases and 3 bases, with 11 bases remaining between them. From germline, CDR1 is LGHNA and CDR2 YSLEER. CDR3 length equals 15 residues. DNA of the CDR3: TGCGCCAGCAGCCAAGATTCTGGCAGGGAAGAGACCCAGTACTTC. Protein product: CASSQDSGREETQYF.

V is TRBV5-5 and J is TRBJ1-5; tentatively, D is TRBD1 (5 bases). Germline V CDR1 and CDR2: SGHKS, YYEKEE (reference sequence). Trimming cost V 0 bases and J 1 base, with 5 bases left between them. The CDR3 has 14 residues. The DNA for the CDR3 is TGTGCCAGCAGCTTGGGACAGAGCAATCAGCCCCAGCATTTT. This translates into CASSLGQSNQPQHF.

In its sample, this clone was seen a few times. This chain joins TRBV6-5 and TRBJ1-1; 7 bases align to TRBD1. The germline gives CDR1 MNHEY, CDR2 SVGAGI. The CDR3 consists of 12 residues. J gave up 8 bases and V 6 bases, and 6 bases lay outside the gene matches. CDR3 coding DNA: TGTGCCAGCAGATTAGGGACAGCGGAAGCTTTCTTT. Encoded protein: CASRLGTAEAFF.

This chain joins TRBV4-2 and TRBJ2-3, with TRBD2 matching over 9 bases. Germline CDR1 LGHNA, CDR2 YNFKEQ. J gave up 8 bases and V 1 base, and 4 bases lay outside the gene matches. This CDR3 is 14 amino acids long. CDR3 in amino acids: CASSQGAGGRTQYF. The CDR3 nucleotides are TGTGCCAGCAGCCAAGGAGCGGGGGGACGTACGCAGTATTTT.

This clone was seen a few times. In DNA form, the CDR3 reads TGCAGCGCGGGACAGGGGGCGAACGAGCAGTACTTC. Translation gives CSAGQGANEQYF. This rearrangement joins TRBV29-1 to TRBJ2-7, with 12 positions matching TRBD1. The CDR3 length is 12 residues. V dropped 7 bases and J dropped 5; count of bases not matched to a gene: 3. Germline CDR1 reads SQVTM; CDR2 reads ANQGSEA.

The chain recombines TRBV29-1 with TRBJ1-2, with TRBD1 as a possible D gene (5 bases). CDR3 length: 11 residues. V lost 7 bases, J lost 4 bases, and 10 bases lay in between. Germline-derived CDR1 and CDR2 are SQVTM and ANQGSEA. The CDR3 DNA is TGCAGCGCCCGGACACCCTATGGCTACACCTTC. Its protein product is CSARTPYGYTF.

The V and J genes are TRBV28 and TRBJ1-2, with a possible D match to TRBD1 (5 bases). Trimming shortened V by 4 bases and J by 4 bases, and 16 bases separated the two germline ends. This CDR3 contains 15 residues. From germline, CDR1 is MDHEN and CDR2 SYDVKM. The CDR3 protein is CASSSGAGGTYGYTF. The CDR3 coding sequence is TGTGCCAGCAGTTCTGGGGCTGGGGGGACCTATGGCTACACCTTC.

This clone has more than one count but fewer than ten. The rearrangement links TRBV29-1 to TRBJ2-1, with D possibly TRBD2 on 5 matching bases. CDR3 length: 15 amino acids. The V end was cut by 4 bases, the J end by 0 bases, with 13 bases between. Germline V gene data show CDR1 as SQVTM and CDR2 as ANQGSEA. The CDR3 sequence is CSVVVLEGSYNEQFF. CDR3 DNA: TGCAGCGTTGTAGTCCTCGAGGGCTCCTACAATGAGCAGTTCTTC.

This clone came up a few times. The genes are TRBV7-2 and TRBJ2-3, with 7 nucleotides matching TRBD1. Trimming at V came to 5 bases and at J to 9 bases, leaving 5 bases not matched to a gene. CDR3 size: 12 residues. CDR1 and CDR2 (germline): SGHTA, FQGNSA. The CDR3 sequence is CASSRPQGTQYF. In nucleotides, the CDR3 is TGTGCCAGCAGCCGTCCACAGGGGACGCAGTATTTT.

This clone has more than one count but fewer than ten. This sequence joins TRBV6-5 and TRBJ1-2; D not certain. There are 15 residues in the CDR3. Looked up from germline, CDR1 is MNHEY and CDR2 is SVGAGI. The V and J ends lost 0 bases and 2 bases respectively, with 10 bases between them. This chain's CDR3 is CASSYSSAGNYGYTF. CDR3 nucleotides: TGTGCCAGCAGTTACTCGAGTGCAGGCAACTATGGCTACACCTTC.

The chain links TRBV5-1 to TRBJ2-5; D uncertain. Looked up from germline, CDR1 is SGHRS and CDR2 is YFSETQ. The CDR3 runs 14 residues. Trimming removed 5 bases from V and 2 bases from J, with 13 bases in between. The CDR3 DNA sequence: TGCGCCAGCAGTGAGGCCCCCGAACAAGAGACCCAGTACTTC. It yields the protein CASSEAPEQETQYF.

The chain combines TRBV29-1 with TRBJ1-5, with 9 bases aligning to TRBD1. Per germline, CDR1 SQVTM and CDR2 ANQGSEA. The CDR3 consists of 13 residues. V was pared by 6 bases and J by 5 bases, with 5 bases of the junction left unmatched. The CDR3 DNA is TGCAGCGTAATGACAGGGGGGGATCAGCCCCAGCATTTT. Protein: CSVMTGGDQPQHF.

This clone came up a few times. Additional DNA sequences in this sample encode the identical CDR3. The chain uses TRBV7-2 and TRBJ1-3; 8 bases match TRBD1. Germline-derived CDR1 and CDR2 are SGHTA and FQGNSA. The CDR3 length is 15 residues. Trimming removed 3 bases from V and 2 bases from J; junction bases left unmatched: 3. This CDR3 is CASSLQQGAGNTIYF. The CDR3 nucleotides are TGTGCCAGCAGCTTGCAACAGGGGGCTGGAAACACCATATATTTT.

This clone was recorded a few times. This chain links TRBV2 with TRBJ1-5; D is possibly TRBD1 (5 bases). The germline V gene encodes CDR1 SNHLY and CDR2 FYNNEI. This CDR3 has 12 residues. V was clipped by 5 bases and J by 4 bases, with 6 bases between them. In DNA, the CDR3 is TGTGCCAGCAGTAGACAGAATCAGCCCCAGCATTTT. Amino acid sequence: CASSRQNQPQHF.